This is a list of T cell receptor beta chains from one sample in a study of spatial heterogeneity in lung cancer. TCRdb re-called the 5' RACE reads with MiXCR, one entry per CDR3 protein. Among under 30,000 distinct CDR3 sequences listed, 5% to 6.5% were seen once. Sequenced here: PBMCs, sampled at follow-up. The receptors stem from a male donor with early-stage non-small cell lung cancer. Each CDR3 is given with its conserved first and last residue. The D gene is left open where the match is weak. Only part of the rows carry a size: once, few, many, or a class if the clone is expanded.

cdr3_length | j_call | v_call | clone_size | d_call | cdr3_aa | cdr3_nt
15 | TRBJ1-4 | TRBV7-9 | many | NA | CASSFVLGADEKLFF | TGTGCCAGCAGCTTTGTGTTGGGGGCTGATGAAAAACTGTTTTTT
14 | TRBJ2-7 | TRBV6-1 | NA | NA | CASSKGLSSYEQYF | TGTGCCAGCAGTAAGGGCCTAAGCTCCTACGAGCAGTACTTC
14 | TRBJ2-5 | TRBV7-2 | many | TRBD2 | CASSPGGPVETQYF | TGTGCCAGCAGCCCGGGGGGGCCCGTGGAGACCCAGTACTTC
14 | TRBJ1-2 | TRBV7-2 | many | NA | CASSLGARPWGYTF | TGTGCCAGCAGCTTAGGCGCGCGCCCTTGGGGCTACACCTTC
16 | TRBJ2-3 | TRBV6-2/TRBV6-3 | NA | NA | CASTLDTYASTDTQYF | TGTGCCAGCACCCTAGACACTTACGCATCCACAGATACGCAGTATTTT
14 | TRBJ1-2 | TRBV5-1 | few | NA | CASSLTDTPSGYTF | TGCGCCAGCAGCTTGACGGACACTCCGTCTGGCTACACCTTC
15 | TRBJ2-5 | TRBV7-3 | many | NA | CASSSRTVPQETQYF | TGTGCCAGCAGCTCCCGGACAGTACCCCAAGAGACCCAGTACTTC
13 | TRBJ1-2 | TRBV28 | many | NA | CASSGGVPYGYTF | TGTGCCAGCAGTGGCGGGGTTCCCTATGGCTACACCTTC
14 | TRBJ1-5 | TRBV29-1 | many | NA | CSVRAGASDQPQHF | TGCAGCGTAAGAGCAGGGGCGAGTGATCAGCCCCAGCATTTT
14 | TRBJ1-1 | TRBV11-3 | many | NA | CASSQGGGNTEAFF | TGTGCCAGCAGCCAGGGTGGAGGGAACACTGAAGCTTTCTTT
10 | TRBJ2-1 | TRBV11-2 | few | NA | CASSFRGQFF | TGTGCCAGCAGCTTCCGCGGGCAGTTCTTC
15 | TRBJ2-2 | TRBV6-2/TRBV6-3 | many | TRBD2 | CASWASGGLLGELFF | TGTGCCAGCTGGGCTAGCGGGGGCCTCCTCGGGGAGCTGTTTTTT
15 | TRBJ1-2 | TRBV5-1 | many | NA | CASSLESGANYGYTF | TGCGCCAGCAGCTTGGAATCAGGGGCTAACTATGGCTACACCTTC
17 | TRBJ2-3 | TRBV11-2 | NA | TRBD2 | CASLPRASGSRADTQYF | TGTGCCAGCCTCCCCCGGGCTAGCGGGAGTCGGGCAGATACGCAGTATTTT
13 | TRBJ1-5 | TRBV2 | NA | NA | CASRLQGNQPQHF | TGTGCCAGCAGGCTCCAGGGTAATCAGCCCCAGCATTTT
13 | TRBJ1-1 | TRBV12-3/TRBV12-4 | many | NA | CASKAREDTEAFF | TGTGCCAGCAAAGCCCGCGAGGACACTGAAGCTTTCTTT
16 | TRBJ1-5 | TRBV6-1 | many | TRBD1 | CASSEAWTGGSQPQHF | TGTGCCAGCAGTGAAGCCTGGACAGGGGGGTCTCAGCCCCAGCATTTT
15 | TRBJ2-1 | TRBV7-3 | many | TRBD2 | CASSPLAGGYNEQFF | TGTGCCAGCAGCCCTTTAGCGGGAGGCTACAATGAGCAGTTCTTC
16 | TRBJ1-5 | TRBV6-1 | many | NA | CASTPSGQGGTQPQHF | TGTGCCAGCACCCCATCGGGGCAGGGAGGTACTCAGCCCCAGCATTTT
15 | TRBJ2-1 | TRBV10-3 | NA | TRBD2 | CAISDSGTSQNEQFF | TGTGCCATCAGTGATTCTGGGACTAGCCAGAATGAGCAGTTCTTC
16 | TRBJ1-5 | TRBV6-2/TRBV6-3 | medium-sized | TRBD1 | CASSWTGGGSNQPQHF | TGTGCCAGCAGTTGGACAGGGGGCGGGAGCAATCAGCCCCAGCATTTT
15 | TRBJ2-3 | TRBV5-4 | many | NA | CASSFDWSDTDTQYF | TGTGCCAGCAGCTTTGATTGGTCAGACACAGATACGCAGTATTTT
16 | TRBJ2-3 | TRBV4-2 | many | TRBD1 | CASSQVPGQGTGGQYF | TGTGCCAGCAGCCAAGTCCCGGGACAGGGGACGGGGGGGCAGTATTTT
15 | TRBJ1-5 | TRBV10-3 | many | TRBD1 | CAISESGTGFQPQHF | TGTGCCATCAGTGAGTCGGGGACAGGATTTCAGCCCCAGCATTTT
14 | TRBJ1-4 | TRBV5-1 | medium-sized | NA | CASSFNAEIEKLFF | TGCGCCAGCAGCTTTAACGCGGAGATCGAAAAACTGTTTTTT
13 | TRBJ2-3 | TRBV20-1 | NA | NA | CSSPSGPTDTQYF | TGCAGTTCCCCTTCCGGACCCACAGATACGCAGTATTTT
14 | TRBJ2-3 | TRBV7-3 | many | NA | CASSFGTMDDTQYF | TGTGCCAGCAGCTTTGGGACAATGGACGATACGCAGTATTTT
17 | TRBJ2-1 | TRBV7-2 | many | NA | CASSLAWGAGTYNEQFF | TGTGCCAGCAGCTTAGCGTGGGGGGCAGGCACCTACAATGAGCAGTTCTTC
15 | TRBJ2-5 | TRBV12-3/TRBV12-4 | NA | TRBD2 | CASSLVPSGGETQYF | TGTGCCAGCAGTTTAGTCCCTAGCGGGGGGGAGACCCAGTACTTC
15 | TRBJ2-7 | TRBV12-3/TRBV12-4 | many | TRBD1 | CASSFGQGGAYEQYF | TGTGCCAGCAGTTTTGGACAGGGGGGAGCCTACGAGCAGTACTTC
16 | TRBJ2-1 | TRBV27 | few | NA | CASSLWADSSYNEQFF | TGTGCCAGCAGTTTATGGGCAGATAGCTCCTACAATGAGCAGTTCTTC
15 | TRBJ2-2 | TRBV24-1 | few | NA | CATSDGQLNTGELFF | TGTGCCACCAGTGATGGACAGCTAAACACCGGGGAGCTGTTTTTT
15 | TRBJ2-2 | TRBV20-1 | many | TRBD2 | CSARDTSGNTGELFF | TGCAGTGCTAGAGATACTAGCGGGAACACCGGGGAGCTGTTTTTT
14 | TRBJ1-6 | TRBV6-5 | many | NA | CASRGGPYNSPLHF | TGTGCCAGCCGGGGGGGACCTTATAATTCACCCCTCCACTTT
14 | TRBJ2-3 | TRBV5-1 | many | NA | CASSLAEEGDTQYF | TGCGCCAGCAGCTTGGCGGAGGAGGGAGATACGCAGTATTTT
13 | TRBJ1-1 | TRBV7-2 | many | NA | CASSRQEDTEAFF | TGTGCCAGCAGCCGACAGGAGGACACTGAAGCTTTCTTT
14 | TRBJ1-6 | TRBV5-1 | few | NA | CASSWDSGNSPLHF | TGCGCCAGCAGCTGGGATTCGGGGAATTCACCCCTCCACTTT
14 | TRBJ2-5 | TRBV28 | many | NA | CASTLGQGGQTQYF | TGTGCCAGCACCTTGGGGCAGGGTGGGCAGACCCAGTACTTC
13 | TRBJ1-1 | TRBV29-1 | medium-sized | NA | CSVARILNTEAFF | TGCAGCGTTGCTCGTATTCTGAACACTGAAGCTTTCTTT
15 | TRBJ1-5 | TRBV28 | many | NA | CASIPIYGGRGPQHF | TGTGCCAGCATCCCCATATACGGGGGGCGCGGGCCCCAGCATTTT
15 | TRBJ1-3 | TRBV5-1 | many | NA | CASSSRGTEEGTIYF | TGCGCCAGCAGCTCCCGGGGGACCGAGGAAGGTACCATATATTTT
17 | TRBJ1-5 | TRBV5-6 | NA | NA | CASSLTRGVYSNQPQHF | TGTGCCAGCAGCCTCACAAGGGGAGTTTATAGCAATCAGCCCCAGCATTTT
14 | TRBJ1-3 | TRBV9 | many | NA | CASSPENVGNTIYF | TGTGCCAGCAGCCCAGAGAATGTTGGAAACACCATATATTTT
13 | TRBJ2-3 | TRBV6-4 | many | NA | CASSSDDTDTQYF | TGTGCCAGCAGTTCGGATGACACAGATACGCAGTATTTT
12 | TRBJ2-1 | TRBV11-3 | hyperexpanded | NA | CASSSWVNEQFF | TGTGCCAGCAGCTCTTGGGTCAATGAGCAGTTCTTC
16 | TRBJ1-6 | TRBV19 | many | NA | CASSRGQGRWDSPLHF | TGTGCCAGTAGTCGCGGGCAGGGGCGTTGGGATTCACCCCTCCACTTT
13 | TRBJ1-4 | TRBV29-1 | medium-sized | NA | CSVVLTTNEKLFF | TGCAGCGTTGTTCTTACAACTAATGAAAAACTGTTTTTT
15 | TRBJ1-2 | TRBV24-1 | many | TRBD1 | CATSGAGTGNGGYTF | TGTGCCACCAGTGGTGCTGGGACAGGGAACGGTGGCTACACCTTC